This T cell receptor beta chain was identified during a study of breast tumors, draining lymph nodes, adjacent tissues. V was trimmed by 5 bases and J by 6 bases, leaving 15 bases between them. Germline CDR1 SGHTA, CDR2 FQGTGA. CDR3 size: 14 residues. This clonotype was recorded at least ten times. TCRdb reanalysed the multiplex PCR reads using MiXCR and keeps one entry per CDR3 protein. The repertoire holds approximately 150,000 distinct CDR3 sequences, with 32% as singletons. Samples came from axillary lymph nodes draining the breast cancer. This clonotype originated in a female donor with breast cancer. Some clones in this sample may be carry-over from other donors' samples. The chain couples TRBV7-3 to TRBJ2-3; D is undetermined. The specimen was axillary lymph node tissue. The CDR3 reads CASSPSRSSDTQYF. The CDR3 nucleotides are TGTGCCAGCAGCCCAAGCCGCAGCTCGGATACGCAGTATTTT.